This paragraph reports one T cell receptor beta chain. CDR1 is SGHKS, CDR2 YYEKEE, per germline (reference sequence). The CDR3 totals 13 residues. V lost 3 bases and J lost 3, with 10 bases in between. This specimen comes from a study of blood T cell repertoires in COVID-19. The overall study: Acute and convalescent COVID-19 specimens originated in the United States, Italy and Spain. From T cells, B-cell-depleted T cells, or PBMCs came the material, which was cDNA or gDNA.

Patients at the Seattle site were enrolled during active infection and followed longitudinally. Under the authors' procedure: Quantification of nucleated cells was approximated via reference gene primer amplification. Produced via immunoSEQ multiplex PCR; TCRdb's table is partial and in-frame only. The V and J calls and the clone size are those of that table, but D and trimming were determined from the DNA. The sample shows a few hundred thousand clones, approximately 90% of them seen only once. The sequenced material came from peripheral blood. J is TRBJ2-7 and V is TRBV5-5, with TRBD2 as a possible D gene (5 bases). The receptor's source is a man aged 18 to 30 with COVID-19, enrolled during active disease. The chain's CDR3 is CASSWETSYEQYF. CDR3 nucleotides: TGTGCCAGCAGCTGGGAGACAAGCTACGAGCAGTACTTC.